The sample holds a few counts of the clone carrying this T cell receptor (beta chain). The data derive from a study of molecular identifiers for immune sequencing clone quantification. TCRdb passed the PCR reads through MiXCR, listing each CDR3 protein once. In the table there are about 300,000 distinct CDR3 sequences, 20% to 25% of which are singletons. CDR1 and CDR2 from the germline V gene are MNHEY and SVGEGT. V was cut by 4 bases and J by 5 bases, with 11 bases left in between. The CDR3 has 13 residues. The TCR was taken from a human donor in good health. Some libraries in this study had Jurkat cell RNA spiked in. The chain employs TRBV6-2 or TRBV6-3 and TRBJ1-2, with D possibly matching TRBD1 (5 bases). The sequenced material came from naive CD8+ T cells from blood, with Jurkat cell RNA spiked in. Stated subset: FACS-sorted CD8+CD4-CCR7+CD45RA+ naive T cells. CDR3 bases: TGTGCCAGCAGTTTACGGACACCTTATGGCTACACCTTC. Its translation: CASSLRTPYGYTF.